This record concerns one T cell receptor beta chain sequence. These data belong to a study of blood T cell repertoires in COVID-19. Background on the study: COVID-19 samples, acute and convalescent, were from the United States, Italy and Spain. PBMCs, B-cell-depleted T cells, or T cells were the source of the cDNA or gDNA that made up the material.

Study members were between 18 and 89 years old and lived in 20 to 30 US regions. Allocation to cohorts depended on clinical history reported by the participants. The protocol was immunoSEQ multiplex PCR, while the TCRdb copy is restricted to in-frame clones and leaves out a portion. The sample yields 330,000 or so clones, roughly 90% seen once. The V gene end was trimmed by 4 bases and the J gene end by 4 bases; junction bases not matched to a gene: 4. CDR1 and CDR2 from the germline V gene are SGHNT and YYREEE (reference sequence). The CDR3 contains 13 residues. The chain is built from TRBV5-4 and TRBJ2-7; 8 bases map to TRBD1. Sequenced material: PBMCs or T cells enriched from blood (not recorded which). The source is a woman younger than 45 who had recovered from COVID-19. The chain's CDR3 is CASSTRDRYEQYF. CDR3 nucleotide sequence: TGTGCCAGCAGCACCCGGGACAGGTACGAGCAGTACTTC.